This T cell receptor beta chain was sequenced during a study of blood T cell repertoires in COVID-19. Germline V gene data show CDR1 as SQVTM and CDR2 as ANQGSEA. Germline trimming cut 7 bases from V and 5 bases from J; bases unmatched to any gene: 8. The CDR3 sequence is 13 residues long. This clone was detected once. Measured with immunoSEQ multiplex PCR; TCRdb has only the in-frame clones, and not every one. Of around 97,000 clones in the sample, around nine tenths are singletons; the top ten hold roughly 14%. The sample comprised peripheral blood. The clonotype comes from a human donor in a cohort sampled during active COVID-19. V is TRBV29-1 and J is TRBJ2-1; 7 bases line up with TRBD1. The CDR3 DNA reads as TGCAGCGCAACAACAGGGGTCCACAATGAGCAGTTCTTC. It encodes CSATTGVHNEQFF.